The clone carrying this T cell receptor (beta chain) was seen only a few times. The antigen is undetermined. The sample comes from a study of CD8+ T cells in alopecia areata. Study information: Treatment ran 6 to 18 months, with 6 months of follow-up afterward. Study results and limitations: When scalp samples are sequenced, resident alphabeta T cells of normal skin are also captured. Baseline CD8+ expansion's link to response remains uncertain, as there was one nonresponder. Tofacitinib significantly brought down scalp clonality and expanded CD8+ clones among top 100.

This CDR3 has 11 amino acids. The germline CDR1 and CDR2 sequences are KGHSH and LQKENI. V was pared by 4 bases and J by 8 bases, with 6 bases between. The sequencing template was cDNA reverse transcribed from extracted RNA. The assay was immunoSEQ multiplex PCR, and TCRdb's table has in-frame clones only and misses some. The table records about 120,000 clones, 61% of them present only once. As to treatment: oral pan-JAK inhibitor, 5-10 mg twice daily. The genes are TRBV18 and TRBJ2-1; maybe TRBD1 (6 bases). This clonotype originated in a human donor with alopecia areata. The sample was CD4+ T cells sorted from blood, taken at week 4, from a patient treated with tofacitinib. CDR3 in amino acids: CASSRTDEQFF. The CDR3 DNA reads TGTGCCAGCTCACGGACAGATGAGCAGTTCTTC.